The present entry profiles one TCR beta chain with its context. This specimen comes from a study of cytomegalovirus exposure and HLA in healthy donors. PCR used 60 Vbeta primers and 13 Jbeta primers. Measured with immunoSEQ multiplex PCR; TCRdb has only the in-frame clones, and not every one. The table has 120,000 to 150,000 clones, 78% seen once. The V and J ends lost 8 bases and 5 bases, in that order; junction bases with no gene match: 7. Germline CDR1 SQVTM, CDR2 ANQGSEA. The CDR3 loop spans 12 amino acids. Sequencing was performed on PBMCs. The TCR sequence derives from a male donor in good health and CMV-seronegative. The chain combines TRBV29-1 with TRBJ2-7; 9 bases fit TRBD1. This CDR3 reads CSSRTGVDEQYF. The CDR3 region has the DNA TGCAGCTCCCGGACAGGGGTGGACGAGCAGTACTTC.